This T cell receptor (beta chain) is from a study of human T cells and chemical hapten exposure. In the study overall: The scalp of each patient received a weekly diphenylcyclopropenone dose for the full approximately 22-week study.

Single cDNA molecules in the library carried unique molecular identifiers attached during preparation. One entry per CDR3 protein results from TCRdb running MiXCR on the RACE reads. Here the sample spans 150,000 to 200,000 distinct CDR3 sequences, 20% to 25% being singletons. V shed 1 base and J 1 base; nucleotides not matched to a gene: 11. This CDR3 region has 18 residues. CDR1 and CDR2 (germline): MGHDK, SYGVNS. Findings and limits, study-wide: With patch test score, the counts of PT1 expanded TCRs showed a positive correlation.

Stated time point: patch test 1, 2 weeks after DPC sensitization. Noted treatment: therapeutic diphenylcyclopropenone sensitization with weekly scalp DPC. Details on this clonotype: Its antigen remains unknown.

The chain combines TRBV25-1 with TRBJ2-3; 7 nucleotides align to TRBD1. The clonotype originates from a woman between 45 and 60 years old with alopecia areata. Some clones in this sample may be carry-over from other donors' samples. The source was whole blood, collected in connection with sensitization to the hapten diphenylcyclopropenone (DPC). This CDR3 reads CASSEFGDSDIGTDTQYF. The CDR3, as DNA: TGTGCCAGCAGTGAATTTGGGGACAGCGATATAGGCACAGATACGCAGTATTTT. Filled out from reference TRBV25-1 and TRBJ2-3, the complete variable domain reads EADIYQTPRYLVIGTGKKITLECSQTMGHDKMYWYQQDPGMELHLIHYSYGVNSTEKGDLSSESTVSRIRTEHFPLTLESARPSHTSQYLCASSEFGDSDIGTDTQYFGPGTRLTVL.